The 13 T cell receptor beta chains in this list originate from one sample, sequenced in a study of blood T cells in healthy people across ages. Using a J-beta primer mix together with a sample-barcoded 5' primer, a second PCR was run for about 6 to 11 cycles. TCRdb fed the 5' RACE reads into MiXCR, producing one record per CDR3 protein. The sample carries about 730,000 distinct CDR3 sequences, roughly 44% recorded once. Sequenced input: blood. These receptors came from a woman aged 55-69 years in good health.

Only one count was recorded for this clonotype. V usage is TRBV7-3 and J usage is TRBJ1-1; 8 bases fit TRBD1. J lost 1 base, V lost 5 bases, and 6 bases had no gene match. This CDR3 region has 15 residues. Germline values: CDR1 SGHTA, CDR2 FQGTGA. CDR3: CASSPGGGGNTEAFF. The CDR3 coding sequence is TGTGCCAGCAGCCCAGGGGGCGGGGGGAACACTGAAGCTTTCTTT.

This clonotype was found a few times. The chain joins TRBV7-2 to TRBJ1-6, with a tentative D call TRBD1 (6 bases). The CDR3 has 15 amino acids. V lost 1 base and J 10 bases, leaving 14 bases between the germline ends. The germline V gene has CDR1 SGHTA and CDR2 FQGNSA. The CDR3 sequence: CASSLGYRVESPLHF. The CDR3 bases are TGTGCCAGCAGCTTAGGCTACAGGGTTGAATCACCCCTCCACTTT.

This clonotype was seen many times. The CDR3 spells CASSPRTGGEETQYF. The CDR3 coding sequence is TGTGCCAGCAGCCCCCGGACAGGGGGCGAAGAGACCCAGTACTTC. The rearrangement joins TRBV7-2 to TRBJ2-5; 11 bases are a match to TRBD1. Germline V gives CDR1 SGHTA, CDR2 FQGNSA. The junction had 5 bases not matched to a gene; V was cut back by 5 bases and J by 3 bases. This CDR3 comprises 15 residues.

As for this clonotype: A much larger clone lies a single base off, so this may be a read error. V gene TRBV7-2 combines with J gene TRBJ2-1, with 7 positions matching TRBD2. J lost 0 bases, V lost 5 bases, and 7 bases had no gene match. Germline CDR1 reads SGHTA; CDR2 reads FQGNSA. CDR3 size: 16 residues. As DNA, the CDR3 is TGTGCCAGCAGCAGCCCACTAGCGCGCTCCTACAATGAGCAGTTCTTC. This translates into CASSSPLARSYNEQFF.

V usage is TRBV6-5 and J usage is TRBJ2-7, with D perhaps assigned TRBD1 or TRBD2 (5 bases each). CDR3 length equals 11 residues. From germline, CDR1 is MNHEY and CDR2 SVGAGI. V lost 7 bases and J 6 bases, leaving 10 bases between the germline ends. The CDR3 loop is CASNTGGEQYF. CDR3 DNA: TGTGCCAGCAATACTGGGGGCGAGCAGTACTTC.

This chain connects TRBV7-9 to TRBJ2-1; possibly TRBD2 for D (7 bases). Trimming pared 8 bases from V and 9 bases from J, leaving 20 bases between. CDR1 and CDR2 (germline): SEHNR, FQNEAQ (reference sequence). The length of the CDR3 is 14 residues. CDR3: CASPRSGTIGEQFF. Written as DNA, the CDR3 is TGTGCCAGCCCAAGGAGCGGGACAATAGGTGAGCAGTTCTTC.

The sample holds a few counts of this clonotype. This sequence joins TRBV19 and TRBJ1-1; D not resolved. Germline V gene lookup returns CDR1 LNHDA and CDR2 SQIVND (reference sequence). CDR3 length: 14 residues. Trimming removed 6 bases from V and 3 bases from J, with 14 bases in between. CDR3 sequence: CASRWTGADTEAFF. The CDR3 DNA reads as TGTGCCAGTAGATGGACTGGCGCTGACACTGAAGCTTTCTTT.

The chain recombines TRBV10-3 with TRBJ1-1, with D maybe TRBD1 (5 bases). The CDR3 is 14 residues long. Trimming stripped 4 bases from V and 0 bases from J, with 9 bases between. Looked up from germline, CDR1 is ENHRY and CDR2 is SYGVKD. The CDR3 nucleotides are TGTGCCATCAGTGGACAGACGATGAACACTGAAGCTTTCTTT. It is translated as CAISGQTMNTEAFF.

The chain is built from TRBV20-1 and TRBJ2-7, with TRBD2 matching 7 bases. Germline assignment: CDR1 DFQATT and CDR2 SNEGSKA (reference sequence). The CDR3 is 15 amino acids. Trimming at V came to 6 bases and at J to 7 bases, leaving 18 bases not matched to a gene. CDR3 bases: TGCAGTGCAAAACCCGCGGGAGTTGGCTTCGATGAGCAGTACTTC. Translated: CSAKPAGVGFDEQYF.

The chain links TRBV6-4 to TRBJ2-5; maybe TRBD1 (6 bases). Germline CDR1 is MRHNA and CDR2 is SNTAGT. V lost 6 bases and J 11 bases, leaving 19 bases between the germline ends. This CDR3 has 13 residues. The CDR3 is CASRQSQGGEQYF. DNA for the CDR3: TGTGCCAGCAGACAATCACAGGGTGGGGAGCAGTACTTC.

About this clonotype itself: Being one base from a much bigger clone, this may be a read error. The chain recombines TRBV12-3 or TRBV12-4 with TRBJ2-1; D possibly corresponds to TRBD1 (6 bases). The CDR3 contains 17 residues. Trimming stripped 6 bases from V and 0 bases from J, with 18 bases between. CDR3 DNA sequence: TGTGCCAGCAGCGGCGGACAGTATGACAGCTCCTACAATGAGCAGTTCTTC. It specifies CASSGGQYDSSYNEQFF.

This clonotype was seen a handful of times. The V and J genes are TRBV20-1 and TRBJ2-3; D not resolved. Germline CDR1 reads DFQATT; CDR2 reads SNEGSKA (reference sequence). The CDR3 length is 11 residues. V was clipped by 4 bases and J by 6 bases, with 8 bases between them. CDR3 region: CSAKAPDTQYF. CDR3 DNA: TGCAGTGCTAAAGCCCCCGATACGCAGTATTTT.

About this clonotype: This sequence may be a read error, since a much larger clone differs from it by one base. The J gene is TRBJ2-7, the V gene TRBV5-1; 11 bases line up with TRBD2. V was pared by 4 bases and J by 5 bases, with 8 bases of the junction left unmatched. This CDR3 spans 15 amino acids. CDR1 and CDR2 from the germline V gene are SGHRS and YFSETQ. This CDR3 is CASSLTSGALNEQYF. CDR3 in DNA: TGCGCCAGCAGCCTGACTAGCGGGGCGCTAAACGAGCAGTACTTC.